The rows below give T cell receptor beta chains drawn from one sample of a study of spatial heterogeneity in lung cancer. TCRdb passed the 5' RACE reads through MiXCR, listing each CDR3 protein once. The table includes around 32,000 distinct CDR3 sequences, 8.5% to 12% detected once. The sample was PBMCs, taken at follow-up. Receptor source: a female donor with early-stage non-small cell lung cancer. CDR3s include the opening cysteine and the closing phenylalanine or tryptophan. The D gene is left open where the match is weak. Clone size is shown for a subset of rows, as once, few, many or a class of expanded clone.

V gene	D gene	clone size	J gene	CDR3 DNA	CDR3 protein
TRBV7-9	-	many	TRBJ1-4	TGTGCCAGCAGCTTACAGGGACCGAATGAAAAACTGTTTTTT	CASSLQGPNEKLFF
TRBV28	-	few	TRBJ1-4	TGTGCCAGCAGTCCCCGGGGCGGATTGAATGAAAAACTGTTTTTT	CASSPRGGLNEKLFF
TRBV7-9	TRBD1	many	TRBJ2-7	TGTGCCAGCAGCCCTCCGGGACAGGGGTACGAGCAGTACTTC	CASSPPGQGYEQYF
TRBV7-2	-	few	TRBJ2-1	TGTGCCAGCAGCCTTGGACCAAATCGGGGCAATGAGCAGTTCTTC	CASSLGPNRGNEQFF
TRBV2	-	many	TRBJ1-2	TGTGCCAGCACCCCGAGGGACGGAGCCAACTATGGCTACACCTTC	CASTPRDGANYGYTF
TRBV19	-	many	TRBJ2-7	TGTGCCAGTACCTATAGGTCCGGGGGCGAGCAGTACTTC	CASTYRSGGEQYF
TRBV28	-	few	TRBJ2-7	TGTGCCAGCAGTCCACGGGGCTCGGGGGAGCAGTACTTC	CASSPRGSGEQYF
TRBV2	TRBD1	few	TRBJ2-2	TGTGCCAGCAGGGCCGACAGGGGCCGCACCGGGGAGCTGTTTTTT	CASRADRGRTGELFF
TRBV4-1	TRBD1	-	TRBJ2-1	TGCGCCAGCAGCCAAGATCCGACAGGGCACCACAATGAGCAGTTCTTC	CASSQDPTGHHNEQFF
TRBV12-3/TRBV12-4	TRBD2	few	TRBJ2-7	TGTGCCAGCAGACTAGCGGGGCCTCTTTCCTACGAGCAGTACTTC	CASRLAGPLSYEQYF
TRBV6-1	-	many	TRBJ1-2	TGTGCCAGCAGAGAGTACAGGGCCCACTCGGGCTACACCTTC	CASREYRAHSGYTF
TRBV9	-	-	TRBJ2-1	TGTGCCAGCAGCGACGGCGGCTCCCGAAATGAGCAGTTCTTC	CASSDGGSRNEQFF
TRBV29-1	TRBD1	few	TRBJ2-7	TGCAGCGTTCTTACAGGGACAGGGTCCTACGAGCAGTACTTC	CSVLTGTGSYEQYF
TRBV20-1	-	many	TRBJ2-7	TGCAGTGCTATCGTCTCCAGGTTTAGCTCCTACGAGCAGTACTTC	CSAIVSRFSSYEQYF
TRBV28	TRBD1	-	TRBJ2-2	TGTGCCAGCAGTTTAAGGGGGCGTACCGGGGAGCTGTTTTTT	CASSLRGRTGELFF
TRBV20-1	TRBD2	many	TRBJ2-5	TGCAGTGCTAGCCGACGTAGCGGGTATGGAGAGACCCAGTACTTC	CSASRRSGYGETQYF
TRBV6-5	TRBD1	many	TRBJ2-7	TGTGCCAGCACCCCAGGACAGGGAAACTACGAGCAGTACTTC	CASTPGQGNYEQYF
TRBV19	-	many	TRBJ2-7	TGTGCCAGCGCGACAGCCTACGAGCAGTACTTC	CASATAYEQYF
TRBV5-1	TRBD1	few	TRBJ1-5	TGCGCCAGCAGCCCTACCGGGACAGGGGATCAGCCCCAGCATTTT	CASSPTGTGDQPQHF
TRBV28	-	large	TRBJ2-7	TGTGCCAGCACCCCCGACGTACTATACGAGCAGTACTTC	CASTPDVLYEQYF
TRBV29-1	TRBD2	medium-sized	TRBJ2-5	TGCAGCGTTGAGACTAGCGGTTTCGAGACCCAGTACTTC	CSVETSGFETQYF
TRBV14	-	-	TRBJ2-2	TGTGCCAGCAGCCACCTCTTGGACACCGGGGAGCTGTTTTTT	CASSHLLDTGELFF
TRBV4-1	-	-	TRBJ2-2	TGCGCCAGCAGCCAAGATTGGGGGTCCGGGGAGCTGTTTTTT	CASSQDWGSGELFF
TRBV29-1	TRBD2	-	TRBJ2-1	TGCAGCGTGAAAGGGACTAGCGGGGGGAACAATGAGCAGTTCTTC	CSVKGTSGGNNEQFF
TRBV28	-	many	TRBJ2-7	TGTGCCAGCAGTTCCACGGACACGCGATACGAGCAGTACTTC	CASSSTDTRYEQYF
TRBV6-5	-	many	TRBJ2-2	TGTGCCAGCAGTTACTCCCCCGCAGCCACCGGGGAGCTGTTTTTT	CASSYSPAATGELFF
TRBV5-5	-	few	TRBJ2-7	TGTGCCAGCAGCTGGGGGGGCCCCTACGAGCAGTACTTC	CASSWGGPYEQYF
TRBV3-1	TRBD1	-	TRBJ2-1	TGTGCCAGCAGCCAATCCCCCGGACAGGCCCCTCACTATGAGCAGTTCTTC	CASSQSPGQAPHYEQFF
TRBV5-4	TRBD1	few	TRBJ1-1	TGTGCCAGCAGCTCTGACAGGGGAAAGGGGGGAGCTTTCTTT	CASSSDRGKGGAFF
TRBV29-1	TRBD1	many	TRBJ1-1	TGCAGCGTCACTGGGACAGAGAACACTGAAGCTTTCTTT	CSVTGTENTEAFF
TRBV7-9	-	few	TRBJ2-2	TGTGCCAGCAGCCCTGACAGGTCCGGGGAGCTGTTTTTT	CASSPDRSGELFF
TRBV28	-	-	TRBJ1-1	TGTGCCAGCAGTTGGGGGCTCACTGAAGCTTTCTTT	CASSWGLTEAFF
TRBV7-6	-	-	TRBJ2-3	TGTGCCAGCAGCTTAGCTCCAGGGGACGCGCAGTATTTT	CASSLAPGDAQYF
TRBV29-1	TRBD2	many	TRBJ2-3	TGCAGCGTTGTGGGAGGGCCAGATACGCAGTATTTT	CSVVGGPDTQYF
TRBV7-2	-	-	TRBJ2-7	TGTGCCAGCAGCGATCACAAGGGGTCCTACGAGCAGTACTTC	CASSDHKGSYEQYF
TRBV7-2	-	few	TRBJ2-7	TGTGCCAGCAGCCCCGTGTCCGGGACAATATACGAGCAGTACTTC	CASSPVSGTIYEQYF
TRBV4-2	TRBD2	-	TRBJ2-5	TGTGCCAGCAGCCCCTACGGGGGGGAGACCCAGTACTTC	CASSPYGGETQYF
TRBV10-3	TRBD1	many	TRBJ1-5	TGTGCCATCAGTGTAGATGGGACAGGGGGGATTCAGCCCCAGCATTTT	CAISVDGTGGIQPQHF
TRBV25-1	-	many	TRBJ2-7	TGTGCCAGCCGGGACTTAGGGGACTACGAGCAGTACTTC	CASRDLGDYEQYF
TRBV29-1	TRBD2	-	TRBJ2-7	TGCAGCGTGCGGGGGATAGTCAACGAGCAGTACTTC	CSVRGIVNEQYF
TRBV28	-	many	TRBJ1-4	TGTGCCAGCAGTTTTCCCCCCCGACAGAATAATGAAAAACTGTTTTTT	CASSFPPRQNNEKLFF